This T cell receptor (beta chain) was documented in a study of cytomegalovirus exposure and HLA in healthy donors. General study points: The study had only CMV serostatus as immune exposure information. The study designated around 150 TCR beta chains cytomegalovirus-associated. The study found most TCR sequences rare, yet found some public TCRs in many donors.

Concerning this clone: Its antigen is as yet unknown.

CDR3 length: 15 residues. Germline V gene sequence: CDR1 SGHTA, CDR2 FQGNSA. V was shortened by 5 bases and J by 0 bases, with 13 bases between the two germline ends. Primers: 60 Vbeta forward and 13 Jbeta reverse. Authors' data handling: Unique TCR beta chains numbered around 80 million in a later analysis, with some 9.9 million shared. Data came from immunoSEQ multiplex PCR; TCRdb stores just in-frame clones and leaves some out. D and trimming were read from the DNA, whereas the V and J calls and clone size are those reported in that table. The table has 100,000 to 150,000 clones, 75% to 85% seen once.

The sequenced sample was PBMCs. This clonotype originated in a man aged 25 to 40 in good health and CMV-seronegative. This sequence joins TRBV7-2 and TRBJ1-2; D is perhaps TRBD1 (6 bases). The CDR3 nucleotides are TGTGCCAGCAGCCCCGCCGGGACATCTAACTATGGCTACACCTTC. Translation: CASSPAGTSNYGYTF.